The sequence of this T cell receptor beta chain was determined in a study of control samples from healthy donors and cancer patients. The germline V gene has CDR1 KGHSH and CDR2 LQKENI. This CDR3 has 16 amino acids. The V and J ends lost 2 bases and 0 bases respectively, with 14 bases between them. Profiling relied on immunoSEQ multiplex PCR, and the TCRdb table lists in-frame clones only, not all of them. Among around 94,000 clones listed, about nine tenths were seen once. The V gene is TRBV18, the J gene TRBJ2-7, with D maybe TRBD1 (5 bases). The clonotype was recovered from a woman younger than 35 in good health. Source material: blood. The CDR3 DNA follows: TGTGCCAGCTCACCATATATACAGGAGAGCTCCTACGAGCAGTACTTC. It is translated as CASSPYIQESSYEQYF.